This TCR beta chain was retrieved from a study of blood T cell repertoires in COVID-19. Whole-study context: Samples taken during acute and convalescent COVID-19 were collected in the United States, Italy and Spain. In each case, the material was cDNA or gDNA derived from T cells, B-cell-depleted T cells, or PBMCs.

Germline-derived CDR1 and CDR2 are MNHEY and SVGAGI. This CDR3 has 15 residues. V trimming: 4 bases; J trimming: 0 bases; junction bases outside the gene matches: 3. Authors' data handling: By means of reference gene primer amplification, nucleated cell counts were estimated. Sequencing was performed with immunoSEQ multiplex PCR; in TCRdb, only in-frame clones are kept and a portion is missing. Clone size and V and J calls were adopted from that table, with D and trimming inferred from the DNA. The repertoire consists of a few hundred thousand clones, with 89% occurring once and the leading ten covering less than 0.95%.

The chain uses TRBV6-5 and TRBJ1-3; 7 bases are a match to TRBD1. The sequencing input was peripheral blood. This receptor was obtained from a woman between 40 and 50 years old who had recovered from COVID-19. CDR3 coding DNA: TGTGCCAGCAGTTCGTCAGGGGGCTCTGGAAACACCATATATTTT. Translated: CASSSSGGSGNTIYF.